A selection of T cell receptor beta chains follows, all from one sample in a study of T cells after somatic rescue of genetic block. TCRdb keeps only in-frame clones here, not all; method: immunoSEQ multiplex PCR. The profile shows about 67,000 clones, roughly 94% of them singletons. The specimen sequenced was peripheral blood mononuclear cells (PBMCs). The receptors originated from a man between 35 and 55 years old. Both conserved end residues are part of each CDR3. A D gene is named only where the DNA matches it firmly. Not all rows give a size; the values are once, few, many and, for expanded clones, a class.

>TRBD2|TRBV4-3|-|18
CASSQVLAGVGMGNIQYF
>-|TRBV10-1|-|16
CASSERRLEYNSPLHF
>TRBD2|TRBV27|-|14
CASSLSGAYNEQFF
>TRBD2|TRBV2|-|15
CASSGLAGQINEQFF
>-|TRBV19|-|15
CASSIPNSPGNTIYF
>-|TRBV7-9|-|19
CASSFLRGSLSSGANVLTF
>TRBD1|TRBV19|once|11
CASSTDRDLFF
>-|TRBV7-2|-|15
CASSLGSPSYNEQFF
>TRBD2|TRBV6-4|-|15
CASSDTSGGANEQFF
>-|TRBV7-2|-|14
CASSTGPNTDTQYF
>-|TRBV15|-|15
CATSRDDGDTHEQYF
>-|TRBV29-1|-|11
CSGYGGGQVIF
>-|TRBV6-6|once|15
CASSLDSNSNQPQHF
>-|TRBV19|-|11
CASHAGDTQYF
>-|TRBV28|-|15
CASSLLRTANQPQHF
>TRBD2|TRBV7-9|-|16
CASSHRGELNTGELFF
>TRBD2|TRBV2|-|13
CASSSGGNNEQFF
>-|TRBV10-3|-|15
CAISGGLASSYEQYF
>TRBD1|TRBV18|-|15
CASSPGTGRNTEAFF
>TRBD2|TRBV4-1|once|18
CASSRTGLAGGYSYEQYF
>-|TRBV18|-|14
CASSTLERNQPQHF
>-|TRBV4-1|-|16
CASSQDRGGTINTIYF
>-|TRBV18|-|14
CASSPGGGMDEQYF
>-|TRBV4-1|-|14
CASSRQSFQETQYF
>-|TRBV28|-|10
CATSGYEQYF
>TRBD1|TRBV14|-|16
CASSQGQGEFYYEQYF
>TRBD1|TRBV7-2|-|15
CASSKGYRGSTEAFF
>-|TRBV11-2|-|13
CASSHTGFYGYTF
>-|TRBV27|-|15
CASSLYAMPTYEQYF
>-|TRBV6-5|-|15
CASSSSGRSYNEQFF
>-|TRBV15|once|13
CATSRGQDYGYTF
>TRBD2|TRBV9|once|15
CASSVDSGPYNEQFF
>-|TRBV5-4|once|14
CASSGRLGTDTQYF
>-|TRBV28|-|12
CASTVGTREQYF
>TRBD2|TRBV6-5|-|14
CASSSGTTTDTQYF
>-|TRBV9|once|13
CASSPNSGYEQYF
>-|TRBV2|-|14
CASSLRGSPYEQYF
>TRBD1|TRBV29-1|-|13
CSVVGQGGHEQFF
>-|TRBV5-5|once|12
CASSYGTDTQYF
>-|TRBV2|-|12
CASTPVGNEQFF
>-|TRBV9|once|17
CASSERGDGGITDTQYF
>-|TRBV29-1|-|12
CSVRPGGETQYF
>-|TRBV25-1|-|15
CASSALPGVSDTQYF
>TRBD1|TRBV18|-|14
CASSPYGQGDGYTF
>TRBD2|TRBV6-5|-|15
CASTSWTSGHNEQFF
>TRBD2|TRBV7-6|-|15
CASSSTSGATGELFF
>TRBD2|TRBV6-4|-|17
CASSDSTSGGGTDTQYF
>-|TRBV10-3|-|12
CATTSSTDTQYF
>-|TRBV4-1|-|15
CASSQDWTAGNTIYF